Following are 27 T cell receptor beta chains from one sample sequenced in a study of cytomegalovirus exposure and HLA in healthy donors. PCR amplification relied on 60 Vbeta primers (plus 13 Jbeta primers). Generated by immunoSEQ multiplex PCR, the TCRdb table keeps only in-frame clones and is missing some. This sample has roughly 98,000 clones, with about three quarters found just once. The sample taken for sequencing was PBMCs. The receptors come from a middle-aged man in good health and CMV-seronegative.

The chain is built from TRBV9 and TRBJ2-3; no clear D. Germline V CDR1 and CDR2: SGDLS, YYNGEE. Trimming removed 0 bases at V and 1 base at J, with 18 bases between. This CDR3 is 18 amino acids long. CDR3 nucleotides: TGTGCCAGCAGCGTAGCTCCTCAAGATGGCAGCGGCACAGATACGCAGTATTTT. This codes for CASSVAPQDGSGTDTQYF. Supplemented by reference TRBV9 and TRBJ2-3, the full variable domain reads DSGVTQTPKHLITATGQRVTLRCSPRSGDLSVYWYQQSLDQGLQFLIQYYNGEERAKGNILERFSAQQFPDLHSELNLSSLELGDSALYFCASSVAPQDGSGTDTQYFGPGTRLTVL.

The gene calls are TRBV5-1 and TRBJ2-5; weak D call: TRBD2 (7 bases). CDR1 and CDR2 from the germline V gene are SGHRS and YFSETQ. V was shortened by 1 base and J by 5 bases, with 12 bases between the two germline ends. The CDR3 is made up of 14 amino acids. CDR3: CASSLPGGVETQYF. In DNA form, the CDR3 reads TGCGCCAGCAGCTTGCCGGGGGGCGTGGAGACCCAGTACTTC.

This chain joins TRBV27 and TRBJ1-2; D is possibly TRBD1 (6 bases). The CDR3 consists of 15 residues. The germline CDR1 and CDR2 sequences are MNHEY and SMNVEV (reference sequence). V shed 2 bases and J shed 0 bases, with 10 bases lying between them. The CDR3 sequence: CASSLLQGANYGYTF. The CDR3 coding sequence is TGTGCCAGCAGTTTACTACAGGGCGCTAACTATGGCTACACCTTC.

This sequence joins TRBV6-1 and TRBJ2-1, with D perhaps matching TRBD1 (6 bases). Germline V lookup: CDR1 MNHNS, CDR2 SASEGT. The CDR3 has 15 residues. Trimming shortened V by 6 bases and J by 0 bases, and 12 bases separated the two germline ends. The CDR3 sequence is CASRPQGSSYNEQFF. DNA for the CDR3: TGTGCCAGCAGACCCCAGGGGAGCTCCTACAATGAGCAGTTCTTC.

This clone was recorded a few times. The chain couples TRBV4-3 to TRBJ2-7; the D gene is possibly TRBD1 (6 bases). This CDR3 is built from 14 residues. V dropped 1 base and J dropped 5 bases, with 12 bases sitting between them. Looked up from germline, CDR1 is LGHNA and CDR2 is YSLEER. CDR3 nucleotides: TGCGCCAGCAGCCAAGGGACAGCGAGGGACGAGCAGTACTTC. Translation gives CASSQGTARDEQYF.

The DNA of the CDR3 is TGTGCCATCAATACAGGGGGCAGCTATGGCTACACCTTC. Encoded protein: CAINTGGSYGYTF. The rearrangement links TRBV10-3 to TRBJ1-2; TRBD1 aligns across 9 bases. J was trimmed by 4 bases and V by 7 bases; bases with no gene match: 4. The CDR3 covers 13 residues. Germline V lookup: CDR1 ENHRY, CDR2 SYGVKD.

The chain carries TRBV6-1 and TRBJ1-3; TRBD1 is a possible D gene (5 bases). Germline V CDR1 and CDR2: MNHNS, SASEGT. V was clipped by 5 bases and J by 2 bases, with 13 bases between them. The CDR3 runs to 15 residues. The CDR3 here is CASSPRTPTGNTIYF. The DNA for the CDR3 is TGTGCCAGCAGTCCGCGGACACCAACTGGAAACACCATATATTTT.

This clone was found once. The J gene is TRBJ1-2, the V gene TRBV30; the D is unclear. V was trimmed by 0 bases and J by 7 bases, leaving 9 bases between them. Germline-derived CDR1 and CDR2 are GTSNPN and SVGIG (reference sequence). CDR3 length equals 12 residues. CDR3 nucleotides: TGTGCCTGGAGTGTACTAGGCAGTGGCTACACCTTC. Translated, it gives CAWSVLGSGYTF.

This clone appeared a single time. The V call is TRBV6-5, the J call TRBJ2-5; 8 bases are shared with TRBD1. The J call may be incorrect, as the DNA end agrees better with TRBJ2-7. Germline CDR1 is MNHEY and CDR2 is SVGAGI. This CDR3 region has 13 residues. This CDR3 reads CASSRQGNHEQYF. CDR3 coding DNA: TGTGCCAGCAGTCGACAGGGGAACCACGAGCAGTACTTC.

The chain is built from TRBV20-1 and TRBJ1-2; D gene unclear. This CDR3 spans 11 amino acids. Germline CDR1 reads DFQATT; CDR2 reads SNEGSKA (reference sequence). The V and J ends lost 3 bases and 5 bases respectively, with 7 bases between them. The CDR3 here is CSASEWYGYTF. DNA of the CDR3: TGCAGTGCTAGTGAGTGGTATGGCTACACCTTC.

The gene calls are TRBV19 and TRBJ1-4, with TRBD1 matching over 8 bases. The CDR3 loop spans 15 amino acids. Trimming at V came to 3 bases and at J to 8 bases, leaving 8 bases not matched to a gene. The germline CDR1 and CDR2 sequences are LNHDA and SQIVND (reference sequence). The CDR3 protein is CASSIRGTGAEKLFF. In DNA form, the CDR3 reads TGTGCCAGTAGTATTAGAGGGACAGGCGCCGAAAAACTGTTTTTT.

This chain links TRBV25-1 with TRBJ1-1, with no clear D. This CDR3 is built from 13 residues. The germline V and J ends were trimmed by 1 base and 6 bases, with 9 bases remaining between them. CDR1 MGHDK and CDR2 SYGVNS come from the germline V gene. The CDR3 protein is CASSEFWQSEAFF. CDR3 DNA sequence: TGTGCCAGCAGTGAATTTTGGCAATCTGAAGCTTTCTTT.

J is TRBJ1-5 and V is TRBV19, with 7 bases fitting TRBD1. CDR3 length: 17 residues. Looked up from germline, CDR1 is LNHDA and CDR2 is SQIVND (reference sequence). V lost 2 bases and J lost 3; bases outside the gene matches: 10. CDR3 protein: CASSIPRGQAINQPQHF. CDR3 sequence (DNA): TGTGCCAGTAGTATACCTAGAGGACAGGCAATCAATCAGCCCCAGCATTTT.

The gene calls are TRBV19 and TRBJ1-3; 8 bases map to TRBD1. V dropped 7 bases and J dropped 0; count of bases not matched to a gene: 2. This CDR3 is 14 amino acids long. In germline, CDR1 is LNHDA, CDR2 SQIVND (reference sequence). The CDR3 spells CASNRGDSGNTIYF. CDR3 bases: TGTGCCAGTAACAGGGGGGACTCTGGAAACACCATATATTTT.

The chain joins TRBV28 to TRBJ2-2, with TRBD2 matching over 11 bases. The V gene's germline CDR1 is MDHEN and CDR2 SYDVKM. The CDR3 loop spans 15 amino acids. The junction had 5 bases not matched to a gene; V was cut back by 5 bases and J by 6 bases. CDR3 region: CASSPYSGGAGELFF. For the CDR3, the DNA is TGTGCCAGCAGTCCCTATAGCGGGGGGGCCGGGGAGCTGTTTTTT. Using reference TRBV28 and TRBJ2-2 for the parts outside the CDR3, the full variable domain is DVKVTQSSRYLVKRTGEKVFLECVQDMDHENMFWYRQDPGLGLRLIYFSYDVKMKEKGDIPEGYSVSREKKERFSLILESASTNQTSMYLCASSPYSGGAGELFFGEGSRLTVL.

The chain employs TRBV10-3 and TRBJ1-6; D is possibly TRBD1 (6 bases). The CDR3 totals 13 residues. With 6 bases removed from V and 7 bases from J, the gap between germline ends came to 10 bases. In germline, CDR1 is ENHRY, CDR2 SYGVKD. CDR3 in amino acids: CAIRDQGNSPLHF. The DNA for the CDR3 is TGTGCCATCAGAGACCAGGGGAATTCACCCCTCCACTTT.

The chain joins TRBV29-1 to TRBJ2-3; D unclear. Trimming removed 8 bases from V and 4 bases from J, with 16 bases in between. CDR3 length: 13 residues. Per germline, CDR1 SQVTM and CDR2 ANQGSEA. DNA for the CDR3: TGCAGCCCCGAGCCACGTCCCCCAGATACGCAGTATTTT. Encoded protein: CSPEPRPPDTQYF.

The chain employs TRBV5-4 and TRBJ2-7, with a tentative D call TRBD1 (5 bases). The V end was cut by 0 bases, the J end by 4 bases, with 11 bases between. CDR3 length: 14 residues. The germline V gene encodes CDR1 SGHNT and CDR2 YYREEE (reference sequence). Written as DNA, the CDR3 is TGTGCCAGCAGCTTGGGGGGCGACGGATACGAGCAGTACTTC. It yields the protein CASSLGGDGYEQYF.

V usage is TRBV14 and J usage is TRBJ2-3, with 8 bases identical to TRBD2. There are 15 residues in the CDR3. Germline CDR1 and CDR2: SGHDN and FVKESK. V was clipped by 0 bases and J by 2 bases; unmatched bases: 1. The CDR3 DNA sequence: TGTGCCAGCAGCCAAGATAGCGGGGTCACAGATACGCAGTATTTT. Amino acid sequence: CASSQDSGVTDTQYF.

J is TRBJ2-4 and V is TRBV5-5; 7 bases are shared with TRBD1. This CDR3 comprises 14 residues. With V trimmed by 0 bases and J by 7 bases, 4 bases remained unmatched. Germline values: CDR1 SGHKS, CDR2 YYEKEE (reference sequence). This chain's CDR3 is CASSLEGTDNIQYF. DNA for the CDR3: TGTGCCAGCAGCTTGGAAGGGACAGATAACATTCAGTACTTC.

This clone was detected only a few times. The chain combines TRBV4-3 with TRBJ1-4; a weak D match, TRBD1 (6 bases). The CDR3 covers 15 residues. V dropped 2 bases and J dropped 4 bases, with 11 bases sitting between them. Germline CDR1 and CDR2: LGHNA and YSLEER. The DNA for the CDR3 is TGCGCCAGCAGCCAACTTACAGGGAGTAATGAAAAACTGTTTTTT. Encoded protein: CASSQLTGSNEKLFF.

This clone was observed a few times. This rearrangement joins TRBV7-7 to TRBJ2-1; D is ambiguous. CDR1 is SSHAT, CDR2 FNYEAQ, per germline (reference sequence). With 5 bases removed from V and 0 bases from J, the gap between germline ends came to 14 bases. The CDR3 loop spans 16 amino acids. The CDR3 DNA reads TGTGCCAGCAGCCCCAATCAGGTCACCTCCTACAATGAGCAGTTCTTC. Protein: CASSPNQVTSYNEQFF.

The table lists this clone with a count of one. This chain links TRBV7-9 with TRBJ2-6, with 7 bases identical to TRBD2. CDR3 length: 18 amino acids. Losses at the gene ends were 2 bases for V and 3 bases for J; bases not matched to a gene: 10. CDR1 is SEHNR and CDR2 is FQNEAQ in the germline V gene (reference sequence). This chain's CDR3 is CASSLSLTGGFGANVLTF. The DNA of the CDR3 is TGTGCCAGCAGCTTATCATTAACGGGGGGATTTGGGGCCAACGTCCTGACTTTC.

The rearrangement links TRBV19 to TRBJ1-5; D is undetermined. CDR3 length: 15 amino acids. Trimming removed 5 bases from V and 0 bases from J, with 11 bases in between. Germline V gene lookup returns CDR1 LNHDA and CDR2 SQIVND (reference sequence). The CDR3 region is CASSAKPYSNQPQHF. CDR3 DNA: TGTGCCAGTAGTGCAAAACCCTATAGCAATCAGCCCCAGCATTTT.

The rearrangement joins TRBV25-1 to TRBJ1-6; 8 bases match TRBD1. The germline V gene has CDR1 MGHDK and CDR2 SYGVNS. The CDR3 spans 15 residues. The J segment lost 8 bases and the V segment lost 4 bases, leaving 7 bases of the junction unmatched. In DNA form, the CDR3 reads TGTGCCAGCAGTGTTTGGACAGGGCCTGATTCACCCCTCCACTTT. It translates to CASSVWTGPDSPLHF.

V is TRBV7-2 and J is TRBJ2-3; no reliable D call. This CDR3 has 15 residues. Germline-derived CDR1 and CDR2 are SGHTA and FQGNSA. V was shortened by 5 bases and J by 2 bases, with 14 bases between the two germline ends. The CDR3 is CASSPSISNTDTQYF. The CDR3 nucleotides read TGTGCCAGCAGCCCTAGTATTAGCAACACAGATACGCAGTATTTT.

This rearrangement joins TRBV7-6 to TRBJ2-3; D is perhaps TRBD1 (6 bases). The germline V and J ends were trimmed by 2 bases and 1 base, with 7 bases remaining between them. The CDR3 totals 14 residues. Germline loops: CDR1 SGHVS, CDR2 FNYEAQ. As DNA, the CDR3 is TGTGCCAGCAGCTTAAAGGGGGGCACAGATACGCAGTATTTT. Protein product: CASSLKGGTDTQYF.